This T cell receptor beta chain is from a study of T cells in localized non-small cell lung cancer (TCRdb year 2020). Regarding the study in general: The study examined T cell repertoires in under 300 patients with early-stage NSCLC and compared tumors with uninvolved tumor-adjacent lungs. A mean age of 66.3 years was recorded for the NSCLC patients, of whom 129 were male and 100 to 110 were female. The cohort was made up of around 240 treatment-naive NSCLC patients whose localized lung tumors had been resected. Points the paper makes about the study in general: Because of the exploratory design, TCR variables were selected using unadjusted p-values without false-discovery rate correction. Longer overall survival was associated with higher blood T cell density, whereas shorter survival was associated with higher adjacent-lung clonality. A median of 57 of the top 100 tumor clones turned up in the paired uninvolved adjacent lung, and approximately 30 of those clones also ranked among the top 100 of that same adjacent lung. Uninvolved tumor-adjacent lung showed the highest T cell clonality, higher than tumor, which suggests more focused antigenic responses in the adjacent lung. Because multi-region sequencing of the tumors was not done, intratumor heterogeneity could not be ruled out.

For this clone: Its antigen specificity is not known. No qualities accompany the bases; no much larger clone lies one base away.

CDR1 and CDR2 are drawn from the germline V gene: SGDLS, YYNGEE. Including cysteine and phenylalanine, the CDR3 has 13 amino acids. This entry keeps only the CDR3 DNA: 39 bases, framed from base 1. The junction shows trimming of 5 bases on V and 4 bases on J, plus 10 bases between the germline ends. TCR beta CDR3 regions were sequenced from DNA using the immunoSEQ Assay. The authors' pipeline ran thus. T cell density was computed as TCR beta template counts normalized to usable DNA estimated by amplifying housekeeping genes. Richness was estimated using the preseqR package, with extrapolation to 400,000 templates for PBMC samples and to 120,000 templates for tissue samples. Clonality was taken to be one minus Pielou's evenness. To identify tissue-enriched TCRs, differential abundance testing was run on productive amino-acid clonotypes with a minimum total count of 5 and an alpha of 0.1. The Jaccard Index and the Morisita Overlap Index were used to measure repertoire overlap between compartments. TCR beta CDR3s were clustered by GLIPH together with public tetramer-defined viral CDR3s, and at least three viral sequences plus V-gene enrichment were required for viral motifs. The source is immuneACCESS, and TCRdb retained only in-frame sequences with V and J called. Part of the clones is not carried over; for the studies checked, unresolved V genes explain less than half of this, and the remainder is unexplained. From that table come the V and J calls and clone size; the DNA was used to work out D and trimming. The table for this sample lists about 30,000 clones; 88% of them were counted only once. Together, the top ten hold roughly 13% of the sample.

At diagnosis, tumor, uninvolved tumor-adjacent lung and peripheral blood were collected and then preserved as a mix of FFPE and fresh-frozen material. For TCR repertoire profiling, blood samples were analyzed in the form of peripheral blood mononuclear cells. Sequenced material: peripheral blood, taken before any cancer treatment. The V and J genes are TRBV9 and TRBJ1-3; the D gene lacks a confident call. This TCR derives from a female donor aged 60 or older with stage III squamous cell lung carcinoma. At the DNA level, the sequence is TGTGCCAGCAGATCGACGGGGGGAAACACCATATATTTT. This sequence encodes CASRSTGGNTIYF.